This T cell receptor (beta chain) is drawn from a study of cytomegalovirus exposure and HLA in healthy donors. Healthy bone marrow donors made up the donors. As for this clone: What it binds is unknown.

Study results and limitations: For most subjects, TCR beta sequences were reported to predict HLA-A and HLA-B alleles with accuracy. Associated with cytomegalovirus, according to the listing, were 150 to 200 TCR beta chains. Earlier analysis found most TCR beta V segments productive about 87% or about 30% of the time.

The study ran its PCR with 60 Vbeta and 13 Jbeta primers. The table came from immunoSEQ multiplex PCR; TCRdb's copy has only in-frame clones and leaves some out. This sample has approximately 100,000 clones, with 76% found just once. Sequencing was performed on PBMCs. The receptor was derived from a woman aged 45-60 years in good health and CMV-seropositive.

The CDR3 coding sequence is TGTGCCAGCAGTGTCTGGGAGGGGCTGGATGGCTACACCTTC. As protein: CASSVWEGLDGYTF. The V and J genes are TRBV2 and TRBJ1-2; D possibly corresponds to TRBD1 (5 bases). This CDR3 is built from 14 residues. V dropped 4 bases and J dropped 6 bases, with 15 bases sitting between them. Germline loops: CDR1 SNHLY, CDR2 FYNNEI.